This record concerns one T cell receptor (beta chain) sequence. Its antigen is undetermined. Treatment here: some 20 received Ad26.COV2.S at low or high dose, single or two shots; several received placebo; per-sample allocation not given. Sampling occurred on day 63 after the first vaccine or placebo injection. This specimen comes from a study of Ad26.COV2.S vaccination and SARS-CoV-2 variants. Whole-study context: The vaccine Ad26.COV2.S was put into the muscle once, or twice with 56 days between. Whole-study findings and limits: Recipients of vaccine and of placebo showed similar breadth of their non-spike TCR repertoires.

The CDR3 is 18 residues long. Losses at the gene ends were 6 bases for V and 8 bases for J; bases not matched to a gene: 22. Germline CDR1 LNHDA, CDR2 SQIVND (reference sequence). Repertoires were generated with immunoSEQ multiplex PCR, while TCRdb's copy carries only in-frame clones and drops some. The sample carries hundreds of thousands of clones, around 87% recorded once. The sample in question was peripheral blood, obtained in a trial of Ad26.COV2.S vaccine versus placebo. The V call is TRBV19, the J call TRBJ2-1; 7 bases align to TRBD2. The TCR was taken from a person aged 18-60 years who received the Ad26.COV2.S COVID-19 vaccine or a placebo. The CDR3 here is CASSPRAVWAGAFHEQFF. The DNA for the CDR3 is TGTGCCAGTAGCCCCCGGGCAGTCTGGGCGGGAGCTTTCCATGAGCAGTTCTTC.